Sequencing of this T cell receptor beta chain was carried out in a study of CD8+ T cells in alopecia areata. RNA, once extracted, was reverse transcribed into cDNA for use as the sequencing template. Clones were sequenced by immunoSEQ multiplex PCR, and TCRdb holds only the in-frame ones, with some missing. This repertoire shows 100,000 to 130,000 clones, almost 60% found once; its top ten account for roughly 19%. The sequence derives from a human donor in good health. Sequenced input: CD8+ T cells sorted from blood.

The CDR3 nucleotides are TGCAGCGTTGTGGGGGACAGGGAAAACTATGGCTACACCTTC. Encoded protein: CSVVGDRENYGYTF. This sequence joins TRBV29-1 and TRBJ1-2; 9 bases fit TRBD1. Germline loops: CDR1 SQVTM, CDR2 ANQGSEA. The CDR3 is 14 amino acids. With V trimmed by 4 bases and J by 2 bases, 5 bases remained unmatched.